A single sample is the source of the 28 T cell receptor beta chains below, sequenced in a study of cytomegalovirus exposure and HLA in healthy donors. The data were produced by immunoSEQ multiplex PCR, yet TCRdb's version contains in-frame clones alone and is incomplete. Seen here are more than 300,000 clones, just over 85% observed once, and the top ten hold around 0.84%. Sequencing was performed on PBMCs. The receptors were gathered from a woman under 30 in good health and CMV-seronegative.

The rearrangement uses TRBV5-6 and TRBJ2-7; TRBD1 matches at 7 bases. There are 14 residues in the CDR3. Germline CDR1 reads SGHDT; CDR2 reads YYEEEE. V trimming: 4 bases; J trimming: 2 bases; junction bases outside the gene matches: 6. CDR3 residues: CASSIYGQAYEQYF. The DNA of the CDR3 is TGTGCCAGCAGCATTTACGGACAGGCCTACGAGCAGTACTTC.

The chain carries TRBV2 and TRBJ1-1; D ambiguous. CDR1 and CDR2 from the germline V gene are SNHLY and FYNNEI. The CDR3 runs 14 residues. Trimming removed 2 bases from V and 5 bases from J, with 12 bases in between. CDR3 nucleotide sequence: TGTGCCAGCAGTGAATTGTGGAGGGTTACTGAAGCTTTCTTT. Translation gives CASSELWRVTEAFF.

This chain joins TRBV25-1 and TRBJ2-7; maybe TRBD2 (6 bases). CDR1 MGHDK and CDR2 SYGVNS come from the germline V gene. V shed 4 bases and J shed 1 base, with 14 bases lying between them. The CDR3 loop spans 15 amino acids. CDR3 amino acids: CASSGGAGLSYEQYF. Written as DNA, the CDR3 is TGTGCCAGCAGTGGCGGGGCAGGGTTATCCTACGAGCAGTACTTC.

In regard to this clone: Other DNA sequences in this specimen translate into the identical CDR3. The chain combines TRBV20-1 with TRBJ1-1, with D maybe TRBD1 (5 bases). V lost 7 bases to trimming and J lost 3 bases, with 9 bases between them. The CDR3 totals 11 residues. The germline gives CDR1 DFQATT, CDR2 SNEGSKA (reference sequence). CDR3 bases: TGCAGTGGATTAGGGGACACTGAAGCTTTCTTT. Translation gives CSGLGDTEAFF.

The chain couples TRBV6-5 to TRBJ2-1; the match to TRBD2 covers 7 bases. CDR1 and CDR2 from the germline V gene are MNHEY and SVGAGI. V gave up 5 bases and J gave up 4 bases; unmatched junction bases: 8. The CDR3 is 15 amino acids. The CDR3 loop is CASSRAGLTYNEQFF. DNA for the CDR3: TGTGCCAGCAGTCGGGCGGGACTAACTTACAATGAGCAGTTCTTC.

Only a few counts were recorded for this clone. The chain carries TRBV27 and TRBJ2-3, with 14 bases fitting TRBD2. This CDR3 spans 19 amino acids. Germline V lookup: CDR1 MNHEY, CDR2 SMNVEV (reference sequence). V shed 2 bases, J shed 0 bases, and the junction held 7 bases outside the gene matches. The CDR3 protein is CASSLPGLAGERSTDTQYF. The CDR3 region has the DNA TGTGCCAGCAGTTTACCGGGACTAGCGGGAGAGAGAAGCACAGATACGCAGTATTTT.

This chain connects TRBV10-3 to TRBJ2-7; 7 bases are a match to TRBD1. V was pared by 6 bases and J by 2 bases, with 7 bases of the junction left unmatched. The CDR3 extends over 14 amino acids. Germline CDR1 is ENHRY and CDR2 is SYGVKD. CDR3 sequence reads: CAIREGDSPYEQYF. CDR3 sequence (DNA): TGTGCCATCAGAGAAGGGGACAGTCCCTACGAGCAGTACTTC.

This rearrangement joins TRBV28 to TRBJ1-5; D is possibly TRBD1 (6 bases). V gave up 3 bases and J gave up 3 bases, with 9 bases separating them. Germline V lookup: CDR1 MDHEN, CDR2 SYDVKM. CDR3 length: 14 amino acids. CDR3 in amino acids: CASSFSGVNQPQHF. CDR3 DNA sequence: TGTGCCAGCAGTTTTTCAGGGGTCAATCAGCCCCAGCATTTT.

As to this clone: The sample holds other DNA sequences that translate to the same CDR3. The V and J genes are TRBV6-5 and TRBJ2-7; TRBD1 aligns across 10 bases. This CDR3 has 14 amino acids. Germline V CDR1 and CDR2: MNHEY, SVGAGI. J gave up 4 bases and V 5 bases, and 5 bases lay outside the gene matches. The CDR3 sequence is CASSPGQGIYEQYF. The CDR3 DNA sequence: TGTGCCAGCAGTCCGGGACAGGGGATATACGAGCAGTACTTC.

This clone has a handful of counts. The chain links TRBV14 to TRBJ1-4, with 7 positions matching TRBD1. The CDR3 loop spans 16 amino acids. V gave up 0 bases and J gave up 5 bases; unmatched junction bases: 6. Germline CDR1 and CDR2: SGHDN and FVKESK. In DNA, the CDR3 is TGTGCCAGCAGCCAAGAGCCGACAGGGTGGAATGAAAAACTGTTTTTT. It translates to CASSQEPTGWNEKLFF.

The V and J genes are TRBV7-2 and TRBJ2-2; 8 bases line up with TRBD1. This CDR3 has 18 residues. J lost 3 bases, V lost 5 bases, and 14 bases had no gene match. Germline CDR1 and CDR2: SGHTA and FQGNSA. The CDR3 coding sequence is TGTGCCAGCAGCCCCTACCTGACAGGGGCGTATGACACCGGGGAGCTGTTTTTT. Translation gives CASSPYLTGAYDTGELFF.

The chain combines TRBV10-3 with TRBJ2-7; D unclear. CDR1 and CDR2 from the germline V gene are ENHRY and SYGVKD. V dropped 2 bases and J dropped 2 bases, with 10 bases sitting between them. This CDR3 region has 14 residues. This CDR3 is CAISEIQSTYEQYF. The CDR3 nucleotides read TGTGCCATCAGTGAGATACAGAGTACCTACGAGCAGTACTTC.

The J gene is TRBJ2-2, the V gene TRBV11-2, with D possibly matching TRBD2 (6 bases). The V gene's germline CDR1 is SGHAT and CDR2 FQNNGV. CDR3 size: 16 residues. V lost 1 base to trimming and J lost 5 bases, with 14 bases between them. As DNA, the CDR3 is TGTGCCAGCAGCTTAGTGGTGGGGACTTTAACCGGGGAGCTGTTTTTT. Translation gives CASSLVVGTLTGELFF.

V and J are TRBV7-2 and TRBJ2-2, with D possibly TRBD2 on 5 matching bases. Germline V gene data show CDR1 as SGHTA and CDR2 as FQGNSA. The CDR3 is 12 residues long. The V end lost 4 bases, the J end lost 7 bases, and 7 bases lay between the germline ends. CDR3 DNA sequence: TGTGCCAGCAGCTGGGGAGACGGGGAGCTGTTTTTT. Protein sequence: CASSWGDGELFF.

V is TRBV18 and J is TRBJ1-1; a weak D match, TRBD1 (5 bases). Germline assignment: CDR1 KGHSH and CDR2 LQKENI. V lost 0 bases and J lost 4, with 15 bases in between. The CDR3 totals 16 residues. CDR3: CASSPPDWGEGTEAFF. In DNA, the CDR3 is TGTGCCAGCTCACCACCGGACTGGGGGGAGGGCACTGAAGCTTTCTTT.

V is TRBV9 and J is TRBJ2-2; D gene uncertain. Germline V gene sequence: CDR1 SGDLS, CDR2 YYNGEE. The CDR3 is 13 residues long. V lost 3 bases and J lost 2, with 5 bases in between. The chain's CDR3 is CASSATNTGELFF. In DNA form, the CDR3 reads TGTGCCAGCAGCGCGACAAACACCGGGGAGCTGTTTTTT. The entire variable domain, with the rest obtained from reference TRBV9 and TRBJ2-2, is as follows: DSGVTQTPKHLITATGQRVTLRCSPRSGDLSVYWYQQSLDQGLQFLIQYYNGEERAKGNILERFSAQQFPDLHSELNLSSLELGDSALYFCASSATNTGELFFGEGSRLTVL.

This rearrangement joins TRBV2 to TRBJ2-5, with D tentatively TRBD2 (6 bases). The length of the CDR3 is 15 residues. Trimming left V 4 bases short and J 4 bases short, with 16 bases between. CDR1 SNHLY and CDR2 FYNNEI come from the germline V gene. CDR3 sequence reads: CASSGEQFGGETQYF. The CDR3 DNA sequence: TGTGCCAGCAGTGGGGAGCAATTCGGGGGAGAGACCCAGTACTTC.

The chain joins TRBV20-1 to TRBJ1-5, with a possible D match to TRBD1 (5 bases). Trimming took off 3 bases at V and 11 bases at J, with 11 bases between the two ends. Germline V gives CDR1 DFQATT, CDR2 SNEGSKA (reference sequence). The CDR3 is made up of 11 amino acids. The CDR3 protein is CSARDDRSQHF. CDR3 DNA sequence: TGCAGTGCTAGGGACGACAGATCCCAGCATTTT.

This clone was found once. The J gene is TRBJ2-7, the V gene TRBV6-6, with 7 positions matching TRBD1. With V trimmed by 2 bases and J by 0 bases, 7 bases remained unmatched. This CDR3 spans 16 amino acids. Germline V lookup: CDR1 MNHNY, CDR2 SVGAGI (reference sequence). The DNA of the CDR3 is TGTGCCAGCAGTTACCCAAGGGACAGAAGCTCCTACGAGCAGTACTTC. Protein product: CASSYPRDRSSYEQYF.

The V and J genes are TRBV19 and TRBJ2-1; 7 bases fit TRBD2. This CDR3 is 16 amino acids long. The V gene's germline CDR1 is LNHDA and CDR2 SQIVND (reference sequence). V lost 6 bases, J lost 7 bases, and 15 bases stayed unmatched. CDR3 in amino acids: CASSMRAGVLRNEQFF. CDR3 DNA: TGTGCCAGTAGCATGCGTGCGGGAGTCCTACGGAATGAGCAGTTCTTC. The variable domain in full, completed from reference TRBV19 and TRBJ2-1, reads DGGITQSPKYLFRKEGQNVTLSCEQNLNHDAMYWYRQDPGQGLRLIYYSQIVNDFQKGDIAEGYSVSREKKESFPLTVTSAQKNPTAFYLCASSMRAGVLRNEQFFGPGTRLTVL.

The rearrangement links TRBV15 to TRBJ2-1; D perhaps matches TRBD2 (6 bases). The germline gives CDR1 LNHNV, CDR2 YYDKDF (reference sequence). The length of the CDR3 is 17 residues. The germline V and J ends were trimmed by 5 bases and 8 bases, with 25 bases remaining between them. The CDR3 loop reads CATSPLFSEGPIYEQFF. DNA of the CDR3: TGTGCCACCAGCCCCCTCTTCTCGGAGGGCCCTATCTATGAGCAGTTCTTC. The full variable domain, completed using reference TRBV15 and TRBJ2-1, is DAMVIQNPRYQVTQFGKPVTLSCSQTLNHNVMYWYQQKSSQAPKLLFHYYDKDFNNEADTPDNFQSRRPNTSFCFLDIRSPGLGDTAMYLCATSPLFSEGPIYEQFFGPGTRLTVL.

This chain uses TRBV9 with TRBJ1-5; TRBD1 aligns across 11 bases. V lost 3 bases, J lost 4 bases, and 6 bases stayed unmatched. This CDR3 is 16 amino acids long. Germline CDR1 and CDR2: SGDLS and YYNGEE. CDR3 amino acids: CASSGPGTGGNQPQHF. For the CDR3, the DNA is TGTGCCAGCAGCGGACCCGGGACAGGGGGTAATCAGCCCCAGCATTTT.

This clone was observed a handful of times. Additional DNA sequences in this sample encode the identical CDR3. The chain employs TRBV7-2 and TRBJ1-5; TRBD1 matches at 7 bases. There are 13 residues in the CDR3. CDR1 is SGHTA and CDR2 is FQGNSA in the germline V gene. The junction had 3 bases not matched to a gene; V was cut back by 5 bases and J by 5 bases. The CDR3 DNA reads TGTGCCAGCAGCGCCCAGGGGGATCAGCCCCAGCATTTT. Its protein is CASSAQGDQPQHF.

This clone has only a few counts. V usage is TRBV7-8 and J usage is TRBJ2-7; D might be TRBD2 (6 bases). The length of the CDR3 is 16 residues. CDR1 is SGHVS and CDR2 is FQNEAQ in the germline V gene. Trimming cost V 5 bases and J 5 bases, with 22 bases left between them. The chain's CDR3 is CASSLFSGSSEDEQYF. The CDR3 nucleotides are TGTGCCAGCAGCCTGTTTAGCGGTTCCTCCGAGGACGAGCAGTACTTC. The complete variable domain, with remaining parts taken from reference TRBV7-8 and TRBJ2-7, reads GAGVSQSPRYKVAKRGQDVALRCDPISGHVSLFWYQQALGQGPEFLTYFQNEAQLDKSGLPSDRFFAERPEGSVSTLKIQRTQQEDSAVYLCASSLFSGSSEDEQYFGPGTRLTVT.

The chain carries TRBV5-8 and TRBJ2-5, with TRBD1 as a possible D gene (6 bases). CDR1 SGHTS and CDR2 YDEGEE come from the germline V gene. Trimming took 3 bases from V and 5 from J, leaving 8 bases between them. This CDR3 comprises 12 residues. For the CDR3, the DNA is TGTGCCAGCAGCTACAGGGCGGAGACCCAGTACTTC. Residues: CASSYRAETQYF.

The chain uses TRBV12-5 and TRBJ2-1; weak D call: TRBD1 (6 bases). V was clipped by 4 bases and J by 6 bases, with 10 bases between them. The CDR3 runs to 13 residues. CDR1 and CDR2 (germline): LGHNT, FRNRAP. The CDR3 DNA follows: TGTGCTAGTGGTTCACAGGGTAGCAATGAGCAGTTCTTC. Protein sequence: CASGSQGSNEQFF.

V gene TRBV5-1 combines with J gene TRBJ1-5; the match to TRBD1 covers 7 bases. Germline V gene data show CDR1 as SGHRS and CDR2 as YFSETQ. V lost 4 bases to trimming and J lost 3 bases; unmatched junction nucleotides: 4. This CDR3 spans 14 amino acids. The CDR3 DNA reads as TGCGCCAGCAGCCAAGGGACAGCCAATCAGCCCCAGCATTTT. It yields the protein CASSQGTANQPQHF.

The chain couples TRBV7-9 to TRBJ2-4; D call uncertain. The CDR3 sequence is 12 residues long. V shed 5 bases and J shed 7 bases, with 9 bases lying between them. From germline, CDR1 is SEHNR and CDR2 FQNEAQ (reference sequence). The CDR3 reads CASSPPLNIQYF. In DNA, the CDR3 is TGTGCCAGCAGCCCCCCATTGAACATTCAGTACTTC.